These T cell receptor beta chains were read from a single sample in a study of T cells in Graves' hyperthyroidism and ophthalmopathy. Using its own MiXCR run on the multiplex PCR reads, TCRdb lists one record per CDR3 protein. The sample lists about 610,000 distinct CDR3 sequences; roughly 14% were seen once. The sample comprised blood. The source of these receptors is a middle-aged woman with Graves' ophthalmopathy. CDR3s leave out the opening cysteine and the closing phenylalanine or tryptophan.

len	v_gene	j_gene	CDR3aa
11	TRBV15	TRBJ2-7	ATSRGPAAEQY
14	TRBV5-1	TRBJ2-3	ASSRRTPGGTDTQY
13	TRBV12-3/TRBV12-4	TRBJ1-1	ASSLAHQVMAEAF
12	TRBV28	TRBJ1-2	ASSSAGLGDGYT
7	TRBV20-1	TRBJ1-3	SANGTIY
11	TRBV20-1	TRBJ1-2	SARGLEDYGYT
12	TRBV7-8	TRBJ2-7	ASSEDLSRYEQY
16	TRBV12-3/TRBV12-4	TRBJ2-2	ASSLGSSGRGYAGELF
15	TRBV11-2	TRBJ2-7	ASSPPFMGRDRHEQY
11	TRBV6-5	TRBJ2-5	ASSYRGHETQY
10	TRBV20-1	TRBJ1-2	SARVRDYGYT
14	TRBV6-2/TRBV6-3	TRBJ1-5	ASSYIPWGGNQPQH
12	TRBV3-1	TRBJ2-5	ASSQDTGAETQY
13	TRBV25-1	TRBJ2-6	ASGFSSSGANVLT
14	TRBV6-5	TRBJ1-2	ASSYSWGGDNYGYT
13	TRBV13	TRBJ2-2	ASSPSEWVSGELF
14	TRBV6-5	TRBJ1-1	ASRRPGTGGGTEAF
12	TRBV29-1	TRBJ1-1	SVEVTARNTEAF
12	TRBV12-3/TRBV12-4	TRBJ1-6	ASSLGLDNSPLH
12	TRBV19	TRBJ2-7	ASSGTGRTYEQY
13	TRBV6-2/TRBV6-3	TRBJ2-2	ASSLQRGGGGELF
12	TRBV7-3	TRBJ1-1	ASSQGQMNTEAF
12	TRBV10-1	TRBJ2-7	ASSPATSGYEQY
12	TRBV6-1	TRBJ2-7	ASANSGRSYEQY
17	TRBV28	TRBJ2-7	ASSSRTSGRRLGSYEQY
10	TRBV12-3/TRBV12-4	TRBJ2-7	ASTAGSDEQY
15	TRBV7-8	TRBJ1-5	ASSLEGRDTLNQPQH
11	TRBV29-1	TRBJ2-7	SVEGGQVYEQY
12	TRBV28	TRBJ2-7	ASTSRQRSYEQY
13	TRBV10-3	TRBJ2-5	AISERQNSQETQY
12	TRBV6-1	TRBJ1-1	ASSEFGDNTEAF
13	TRBV7-9	TRBJ1-6	ASSLGQGTGSPLH
9	TRBV12-3/TRBV12-4	TRBJ1-2	ASSLVDSHS
11	TRBV20-1	TRBJ2-7	SASGRWTYEQY
18	TRBV25-1	TRBJ2-2	ASSPPGHLVSGRVAGELF
10	TRBV6-2/TRBV6-3	TRBJ2-7	ASSWAVYEQY
12	TRBV30	TRBJ2-7	AWQRGQGAYEQY
12	TRBV28	TRBJ2-4	ASTTTGGTNIQY
12	TRBV11-2	TRBJ2-5	ASSATGGGETQY
12	TRBV6-2/TRBV6-3	TRBJ2-5	ASSFPNKQETQY
16	TRBV28	TRBJ1-5	ASSSPRYDRGNNQPQH